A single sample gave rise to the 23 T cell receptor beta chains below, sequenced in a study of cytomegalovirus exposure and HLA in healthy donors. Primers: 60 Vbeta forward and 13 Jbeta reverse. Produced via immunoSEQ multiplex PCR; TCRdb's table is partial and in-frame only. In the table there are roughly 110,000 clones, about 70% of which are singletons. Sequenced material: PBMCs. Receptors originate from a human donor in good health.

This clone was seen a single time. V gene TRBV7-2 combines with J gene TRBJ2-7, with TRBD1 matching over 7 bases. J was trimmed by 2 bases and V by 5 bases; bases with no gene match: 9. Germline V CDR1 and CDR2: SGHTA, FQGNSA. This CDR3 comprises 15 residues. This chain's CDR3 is CASSLQGQLAYEQYF. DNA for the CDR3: TGTGCCAGCAGCCTTCAGGGACAGCTTGCCTACGAGCAGTACTTC.

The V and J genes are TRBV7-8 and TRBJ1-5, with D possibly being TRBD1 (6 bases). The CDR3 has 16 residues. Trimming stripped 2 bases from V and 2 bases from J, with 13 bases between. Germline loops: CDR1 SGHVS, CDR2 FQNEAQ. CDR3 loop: CASSLRVGGGNQPQHF. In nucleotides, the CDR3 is TGTGCCAGCAGCTTACGGGTTGGGGGCGGCAATCAGCCCCAGCATTTT.

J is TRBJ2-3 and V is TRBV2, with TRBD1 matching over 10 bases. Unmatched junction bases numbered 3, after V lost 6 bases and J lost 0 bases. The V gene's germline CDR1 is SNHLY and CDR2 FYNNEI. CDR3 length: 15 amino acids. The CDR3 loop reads CASRGQGLSTDTQYF. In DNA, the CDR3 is TGTGCCAGCAGGGGACAGGGGCTTAGCACAGATACGCAGTATTTT.

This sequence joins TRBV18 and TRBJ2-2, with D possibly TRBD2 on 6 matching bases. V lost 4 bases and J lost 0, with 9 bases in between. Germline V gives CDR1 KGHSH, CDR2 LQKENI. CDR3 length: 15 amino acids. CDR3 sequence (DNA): TGTGCCAGCTCACAGAGCGGGTCGAACACCGGGGAGCTGTTTTTT. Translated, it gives CASSQSGSNTGELFF.

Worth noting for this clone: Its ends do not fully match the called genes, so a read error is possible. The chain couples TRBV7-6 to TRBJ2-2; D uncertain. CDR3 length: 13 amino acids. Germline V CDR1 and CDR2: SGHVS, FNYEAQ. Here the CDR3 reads CVSSRDWTGELFF. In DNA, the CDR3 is TGTGTCAGCAGCCGCGACTGGACCGGGGAGCTGTTTTTT.

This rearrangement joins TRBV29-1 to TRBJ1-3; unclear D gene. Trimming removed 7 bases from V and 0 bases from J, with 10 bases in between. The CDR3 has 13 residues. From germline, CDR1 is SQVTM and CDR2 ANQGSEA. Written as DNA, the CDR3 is TGCAGCGCCTTATCAGTCTCTGGAAACACCATATATTTT. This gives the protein CSALSVSGNTIYF.

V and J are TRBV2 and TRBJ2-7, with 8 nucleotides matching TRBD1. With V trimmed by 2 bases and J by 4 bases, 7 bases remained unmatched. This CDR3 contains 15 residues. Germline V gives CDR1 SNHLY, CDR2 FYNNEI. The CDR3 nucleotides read TGTGCCAGCAGTGAACAGGGCAGGGGGCGATACGAGCAGTACTTC. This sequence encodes CASSEQGRGRYEQYF.

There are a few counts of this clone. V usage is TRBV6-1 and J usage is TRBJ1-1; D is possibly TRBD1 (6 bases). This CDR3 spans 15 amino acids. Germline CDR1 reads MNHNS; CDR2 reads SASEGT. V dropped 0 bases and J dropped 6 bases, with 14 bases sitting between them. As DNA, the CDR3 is TGTGCCAGCAGTGAAGCTTTACAGGGACGATCTGAAGCTTTCTTT. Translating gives CASSEALQGRSEAFF.

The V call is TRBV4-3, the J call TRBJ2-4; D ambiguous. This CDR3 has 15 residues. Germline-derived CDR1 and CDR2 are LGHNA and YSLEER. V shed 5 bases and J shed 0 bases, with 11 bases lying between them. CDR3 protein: CASSTLHLAKNIQYF. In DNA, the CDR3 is TGCGCCAGCAGCACCCTGCACTTAGCCAAAAACATTCAGTACTTC.

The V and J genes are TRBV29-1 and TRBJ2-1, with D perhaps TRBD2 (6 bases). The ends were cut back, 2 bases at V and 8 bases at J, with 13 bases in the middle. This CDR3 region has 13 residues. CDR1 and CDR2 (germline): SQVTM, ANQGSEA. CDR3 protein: CSVEIRRDYEQFF. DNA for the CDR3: TGCAGCGTTGAAATCCGGAGGGACTATGAGCAGTTCTTC.

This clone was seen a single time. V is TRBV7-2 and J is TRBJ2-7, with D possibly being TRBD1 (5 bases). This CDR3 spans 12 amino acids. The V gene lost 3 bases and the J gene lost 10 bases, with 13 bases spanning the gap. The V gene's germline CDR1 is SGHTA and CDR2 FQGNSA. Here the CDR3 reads CASSFNSGHQYF. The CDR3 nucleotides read TGTGCCAGCAGCTTTAACTCAGGGCACCAGTACTTC.

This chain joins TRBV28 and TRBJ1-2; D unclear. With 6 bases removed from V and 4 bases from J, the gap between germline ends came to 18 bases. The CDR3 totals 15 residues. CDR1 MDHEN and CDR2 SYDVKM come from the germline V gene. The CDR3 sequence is CASSPQGRKSYGYTF. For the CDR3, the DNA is TGTGCCAGCAGCCCCCAAGGCAGGAAGTCCTATGGCTACACCTTC.

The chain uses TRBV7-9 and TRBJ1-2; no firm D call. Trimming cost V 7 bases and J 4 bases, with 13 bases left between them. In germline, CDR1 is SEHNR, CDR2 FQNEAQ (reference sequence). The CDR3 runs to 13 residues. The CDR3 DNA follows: TGTGCCAGCAACCGGGGTTTGAGCTATGGCTACACCTTC. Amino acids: CASNRGLSYGYTF. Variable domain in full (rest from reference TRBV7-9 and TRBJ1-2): DTGVSQNPRHKITKRGQNVTFRCDPISEHNRLYWYRQTLGQGPEFLTYFQNEAQLEKSRLLSDRFSAERPKGSFSTLEIQRTEQGDSAMYLCASNRGLSYGYTFGSGTRLTVV.

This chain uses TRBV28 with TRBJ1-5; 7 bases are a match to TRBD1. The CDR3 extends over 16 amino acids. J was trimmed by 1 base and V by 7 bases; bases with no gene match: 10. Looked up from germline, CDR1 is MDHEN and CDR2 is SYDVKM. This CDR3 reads CASKGAGRSSNQPQHF. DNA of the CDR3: TGTGCCAGCAAGGGGGCGGGAAGGTCGAGCAATCAGCCCCAGCATTTT.

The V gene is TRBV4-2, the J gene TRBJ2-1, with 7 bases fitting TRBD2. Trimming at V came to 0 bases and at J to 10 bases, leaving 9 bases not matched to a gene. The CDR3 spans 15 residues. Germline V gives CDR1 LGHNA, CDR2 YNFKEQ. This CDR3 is CASSQDDLSGNEQFF. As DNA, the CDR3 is TGTGCCAGCAGCCAAGACGATCTAAGCGGGAACGAGCAGTTCTTC.

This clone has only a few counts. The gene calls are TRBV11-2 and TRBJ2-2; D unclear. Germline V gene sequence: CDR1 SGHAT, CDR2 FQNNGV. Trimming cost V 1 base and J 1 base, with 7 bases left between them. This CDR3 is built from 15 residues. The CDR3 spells CASSLAARNTGELFF. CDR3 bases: TGTGCCAGCAGCTTAGCCGCCAGGAACACCGGGGAGCTGTTTTTT.

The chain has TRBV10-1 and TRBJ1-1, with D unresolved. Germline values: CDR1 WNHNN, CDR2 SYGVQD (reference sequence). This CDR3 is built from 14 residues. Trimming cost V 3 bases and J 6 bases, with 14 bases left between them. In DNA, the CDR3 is TGCGCCAGCAGTGATTTGTTGGGAGTAGCTGAAGCTTTCTTT. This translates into CASSDLLGVAEAFF.

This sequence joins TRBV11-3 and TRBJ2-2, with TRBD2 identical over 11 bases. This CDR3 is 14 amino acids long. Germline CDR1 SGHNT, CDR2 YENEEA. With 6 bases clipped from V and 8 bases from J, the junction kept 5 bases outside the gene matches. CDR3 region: CASRLAGVVGELFF. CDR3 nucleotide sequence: TGTGCCAGCAGACTAGCGGGAGTCGTAGGGGAGCTGTTTTTT.

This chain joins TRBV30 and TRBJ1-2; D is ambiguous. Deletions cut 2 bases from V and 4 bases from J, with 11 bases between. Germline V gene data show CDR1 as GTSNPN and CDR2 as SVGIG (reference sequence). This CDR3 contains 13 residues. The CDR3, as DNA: TGTGCCTGGAGTATGGTCCTGAGCTATGGCTACACCTTC. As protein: CAWSMVLSYGYTF.

CDR3: CASSPRSIQETQYF. CDR3 nucleotide sequence: TGTGCCAGCAGTCCCCGGTCAATTCAAGAGACCCAGTACTTC. The chain is built from TRBV6-6 and TRBJ2-5; no clear D. From germline, CDR1 is MNHNY and CDR2 SVGAGI (reference sequence). The CDR3 loop spans 14 amino acids. Trimming left V 5 bases short and J 2 bases short, with 12 bases between.

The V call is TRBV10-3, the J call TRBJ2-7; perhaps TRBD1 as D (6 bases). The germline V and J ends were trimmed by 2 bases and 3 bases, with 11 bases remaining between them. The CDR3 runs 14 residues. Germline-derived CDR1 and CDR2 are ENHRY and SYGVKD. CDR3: CAISEPTGNYEQYF. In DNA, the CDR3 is TGTGCCATCAGTGAGCCAACAGGGAACTACGAGCAGTACTTC.

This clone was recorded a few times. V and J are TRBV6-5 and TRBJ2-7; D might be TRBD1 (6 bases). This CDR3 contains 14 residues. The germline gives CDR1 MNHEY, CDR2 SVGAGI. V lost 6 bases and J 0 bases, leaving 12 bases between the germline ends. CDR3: CASSKTGFSYEQYF. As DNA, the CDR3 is TGTGCCAGCAGCAAAACAGGGTTCTCCTACGAGCAGTACTTC.

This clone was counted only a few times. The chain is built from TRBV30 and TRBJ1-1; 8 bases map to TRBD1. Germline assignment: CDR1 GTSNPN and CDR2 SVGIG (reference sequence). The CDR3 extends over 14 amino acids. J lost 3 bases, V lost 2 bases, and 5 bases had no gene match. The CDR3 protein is CAWSPRTGYTEAFF. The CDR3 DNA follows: TGTGCCTGGAGTCCCCGGACAGGGTACACTGAAGCTTTCTTT.